The 22 T cell receptor beta chains presented below share a single source sample, sequenced in a study of T cells in Graves' hyperthyroidism and ophthalmopathy. TCR beta CDR3 regions were amplified from RNA. HTBI primers drove first-round RT-PCR of the TCR CDR3. TCRdb itself ran the multiplex PCR reads through MiXCR, one entry per CDR3 protein. This table has 300,000 to 450,000 distinct CDR3 sequences, 15% to 20% appearing once. The specimen sequenced was blood. Receptor source: a woman aged 25 to 39 with Graves' hyperthyroidism that later progressed to Graves' ophthalmopathy.

A note on this clonotype: With a much larger clone just one base away, this may be a read error. The chain joins TRBV28 to TRBJ1-6; D is perhaps TRBD1 (6 bases). CDR1 MDHEN and CDR2 SYDVKM come from the germline V gene. This CDR3 region has 13 residues. The CDR3: CAGGGARNPPLHF. DNA for the CDR3: TGTGCCGGGGGGGGGGCGCGTAATCCACCCCTCCACTTT.

The sample holds many counts of this clonotype. The J gene is TRBJ1-2, the V gene TRBV14, with D unresolved. CDR1 and CDR2 (germline): SGHDN, FVKESK. The CDR3 has 14 residues. V lost 0 bases, J lost 7 bases, and 12 bases lay in between. The CDR3 loop is CASSQDNGYGGYTF. The CDR3, as DNA: TGTGCCAGCAGCCAAGATAACGGATACGGTGGCTACACCTTC.

This clonotype has ten or more counts. The chain combines TRBV27 with TRBJ2-3; D is ambiguous. The length of the CDR3 is 11 residues. Germline V lookup: CDR1 MNHEY, CDR2 SMNVEV (reference sequence). V lost 8 bases to trimming and J lost 6 bases, with 9 bases between them. DNA of the CDR3: TGTGCCAGCGGCCATGGGGATACGCAGTATTTT. It translates to CASGHGDTQYF.

With respect to this clonotype: Being one base from a much bigger clone, this may be a read error. The chain uses TRBV28 and TRBJ2-1, with D perhaps TRBD1 (5 bases). V dropped 4 bases and J dropped 4 bases, with 11 bases sitting between them. The germline V gene has CDR1 MDHEN and CDR2 SYDVKM. The CDR3 spans 14 residues. This CDR3 reads CASSSRQSYNEQFF. The CDR3 nucleotides read TGTGCCAGCAGTTCGAGACAGAGTTACAATGAGCAGTTCTTC.

The sample holds a few counts of this clonotype. The rearrangement links TRBV7-9 to TRBJ2-7, with D perhaps matching TRBD2 (6 bases). Trimming left V 5 bases short and J 5 bases short, with 13 bases between. The CDR3 loop spans 13 amino acids. Germline assignment: CDR1 SEHNR and CDR2 FQNEAQ (reference sequence). CDR3 protein: CASSGDGGDEQYF. The CDR3 nucleotides read TGTGCCAGCAGCGGGGATGGAGGGGACGAGCAGTACTTC. The whole variable domain, filled in from reference TRBV7-9 and TRBJ2-7, reads DTGVSQNPRHKITKRGQNVTFRCDPISEHNRLYWYRQTLGQGPEFLTYFQNEAQLEKSRLLSDRFSAERPKGSFSTLEIQRTEQGDSAMYLCASSGDGGDEQYFGPGTRLTVT.

This clonotype was observed a few times. A much larger clonotype is one base distant, so this may be a read error. The rearrangement links TRBV6-1 to TRBJ1-5; 7 positions agree with TRBD1. Germline lookup yields CDR1 MNHNS and CDR2 SASEGT. The CDR3 is 14 amino acids. CDR3 sequence (DNA): TGTGCCAGCAATGAAGGACAGGGCAATCAGCCCCAGCATTTT. This gives the protein CASNEGQGNQPQHF.

CDR3 DNA sequence: TGTGCCAGCAGCTTAGGACAGGGGATGGACTATGGCTACACCTTC. Encoded protein: CASSLGQGMDYGYTF. The chain employs TRBV7-9 and TRBJ1-2; 8 positions agree with TRBD1. Germline V gene sequence: CDR1 SEHNR, CDR2 FQNEAQ (reference sequence). J gave up 3 bases and V 1 base, and 4 bases lay outside the gene matches. This CDR3 is 15 amino acids long.

This clonotype was seen ten or more times. The rearrangement links TRBV27 to TRBJ2-3, with a weak D call TRBD2 (6 bases). The V and J ends lost 8 bases and 0 bases respectively, with 18 bases between them. Germline CDR1 MNHEY, CDR2 SMNVEV (reference sequence). The length of the CDR3 is 16 residues. The CDR3 loop reads CASGGLRGASTDTQYF. CDR3 coding DNA: TGTGCCAGCGGTGGTCTTCGCGGGGCTAGCACAGATACGCAGTATTTT.

The gene calls are TRBV6-5 and TRBJ1-1; possible D gene TRBD1, 5 bases. This CDR3 spans 14 amino acids. The V and J ends lost 4 bases and 6 bases respectively, with 15 bases between them. Germline V gene lookup returns CDR1 MNHEY and CDR2 SVGAGI. DNA for the CDR3: TGTGCCAGCAGTTGCTCGGCAGGGAATGCTGAAGCTTTCTTT. Protein sequence: CASSCSAGNAEAFF.

This clonotype was counted ten times or more. The chain uses TRBV29-1 and TRBJ2-3; either TRBD1 or TRBD2 may supply D (5 bases each). There are 14 residues in the CDR3. The germline V gene has CDR1 SQVTM and CDR2 ANQGSEA. The V gene lost 6 bases and the J gene lost 2 bases, with 15 bases spanning the gap. Here the CDR3 reads CSVVPLGTTDTQYF. In DNA form, the CDR3 reads TGCAGCGTCGTTCCGTTGGGGACCACAGATACGCAGTATTTT.

On this clonotype: This CDR3 fails to terminate in the conserved phenylalanine or tryptophan, so it likely reflects a read error. This chain joins TRBV6-1 and TRBJ2-2; 7 positions agree with TRBD1. V lost 5 bases, J lost 0 bases, and 6 bases stayed unmatched. Germline V gene data show CDR1 as MNHNS and CDR2 as SASEGT. The CDR3 is 16 amino acids. The CDR3: CASSPTGATNTGELFS. The CDR3 nucleotides are TGTGCCAGCAGTCCTACAGGGGCGACGAACACCGGGGAGCTGTTTTCT.

Note on this clonotype: A read error may explain this, as a much larger clone is one base away. The rearrangement links TRBV7-9 to TRBJ1-2; D is perhaps TRBD1 (6 bases). Germline CDR1 reads SEHNR; CDR2 reads FQNEAQ (reference sequence). The CDR3 consists of 16 residues. The CDR3 protein is CASSLAGAYETYGYSF. Written as DNA, the CDR3 is TGTGCCAGCAGCTTAGCGGGGGCCTACGAGACCTATGGCTACAGCTTC.

This clonotype was observed a handful of times. V usage is TRBV12-3 or TRBV12-4 and J usage is TRBJ1-5, with a weak D call TRBD1 (6 bases). The CDR3 extends over 14 amino acids. V lost 5 bases, J lost 11 bases, and 19 bases lay in between. The CDR3 sequence is CASSTQGPGRAQHF. For the CDR3, the DNA is TGTGCCAGCAGTACACAGGGTCCAGGGCGAGCCCAGCATTTT.

This clonotype was seen repeatedly, ten times or more. The J gene is TRBJ2-7, the V gene TRBV11-2; 15 positions match TRBD2. The junction had 13 bases not matched to a gene; V was cut back by 5 bases and J by 2 bases. The CDR3 extends over 19 amino acids. Germline V lookup: CDR1 SGHAT, CDR2 FQNNGV. CDR3 amino acids: CASSTTGTSGGKITYEQYF. CDR3 sequence (DNA): TGTGCCAGCAGCACAACCGGGACTAGCGGGGGGAAGATCACCTACGAGCAGTACTTC.

This clonotype showed up many times. V gene TRBV2 combines with J gene TRBJ2-5; 9 positions agree with TRBD2. The V gene's germline CDR1 is SNHLY and CDR2 FYNNEI. The CDR3 runs to 15 residues. CDR3 amino acids: CAGAVAGGGQETQYF. DNA of the CDR3: TGTGCGGGAGCAGTGGCGGGGGGGGGCCAAGAGACCCAGTACTTC.

This clonotype was counted ten times or more. The rearrangement joins TRBV28 to TRBJ2-1, with 8 bases lining up with TRBD2. V lost 2 bases, J lost 5 bases, and 5 bases stayed unmatched. In germline, CDR1 is MDHEN, CDR2 SYDVKM. There are 15 residues in the CDR3. This CDR3 reads CASSLGSGINNEQFF. The CDR3 DNA follows: TGTGCCAGCAGTTTAGGTAGCGGGATTAACAATGAGCAGTTCTTC. The complete variable domain, with remaining parts taken from reference TRBV28 and TRBJ2-1, reads DVKVTQSSRYLVKRTGEKVFLECVQDMDHENMFWYRQDPGLGLRLIYFSYDVKMKEKGDIPEGYSVSREKKERFSLILESASTNQTSMYLCASSLGSGINNEQFFGPGTRLTVL.

This clonotype showed up just a few times. The chain couples TRBV20-1 to TRBJ1-2; 9 bases are shared with TRBD1. Trimming took 4 bases from V and 6 from J; bases not matched to a gene: 6. This CDR3 has 13 amino acids. The germline V gene encodes CDR1 DFQATT and CDR2 SNEGSKA (reference sequence). CDR3 amino acids: CSAKLTGGNGYTF. In DNA form, the CDR3 reads TGCAGTGCTAAACTGACAGGGGGTAATGGCTACACCTTC.

The chain links TRBV19 to TRBJ2-1; 10 bases line up with TRBD2. The CDR3 runs 17 residues. The germline CDR1 and CDR2 sequences are LNHDA and SQIVND (reference sequence). Trimming cost V 3 bases and J 6 bases; bases outside gene matches: 11. CDR3 protein: CASSILASGRPANEQFF. CDR3 in DNA: TGTGCCAGTAGTATCTTGGCTAGCGGGAGACCCGCCAATGAGCAGTTCTTC.

As DNA, the CDR3 is TGCAGTGCTAGAGATGCAGGGACAGCGAACACTGAAGCTTTCTTT. Amino acids: CSARDAGTANTEAFF. The chain combines TRBV20-1 with TRBJ1-1; 7 bases align to TRBD1. Germline trimming cut 0 bases from V and 1 base from J; bases unmatched to any gene: 5. Per germline, CDR1 DFQATT and CDR2 SNEGSKA (reference sequence). The CDR3 sequence is 15 residues long.

This clonotype was recorded at least ten times. The V call is TRBV20-1, the J call TRBJ2-1; TRBD2 matches at 13 bases. This CDR3 comprises 19 residues. The junction had 13 bases not matched to a gene; V was cut back by 1 base and J by 4 bases. Per the germline V gene, CDR1 is DFQATT and CDR2 is SNEGSKA (reference sequence). The CDR3 reads CSARARGPTSGRKYNEQFF. Written as DNA, the CDR3 is TGCAGTGCTAGAGCCCGAGGCCCGACTAGCGGGAGGAAGTACAATGAGCAGTTCTTC.

The table lists this clonotype with many counts. The CDR3 is CAWSVGRAPYGYTF. The CDR3 nucleotides are TGTGCCTGGAGTGTAGGCAGGGCACCCTATGGCTACACCTTC. The rearrangement uses TRBV30 and TRBJ1-2; possible D gene TRBD1, 5 bases. V lost 0 bases and J 4 bases, leaving 12 bases between the germline ends. CDR3 size: 14 residues. Germline loops: CDR1 GTSNPN, CDR2 SVGIG (reference sequence).

The chain uses TRBV2 and TRBJ2-2, with 7 positions matching TRBD1. Looked up from germline, CDR1 is SNHLY and CDR2 is FYNNEI. This CDR3 is 15 amino acids long. V gave up 7 bases and J gave up 2 bases; unmatched junction bases: 7. Here the CDR3 reads CASKKQGINTGELFF. CDR3 nucleotide sequence: TGTGCCAGCAAGAAACAGGGGATTAACACCGGGGAGCTGTTTTTT.